The sequence of this T cell receptor beta chain was determined in a study of shared clonotypes between healthy human individuals. Study-level background: CD4 naive and memory got three plates each, CD8 naive two, CD8 memory one. Study results and limitations: Investigators expected sequencing depth to affect clonotype sharing among donors. Clonotypes that were shared across four donors made up around 5% of naive CD4 clonotypes.

The CDR3 is 12 amino acids. CDR1 is SNHLY, CDR2 FYNNEI, per germline. V was clipped by 6 bases and J by 6 bases, with 9 bases between them. The assay was immunoSEQ multiplex PCR, and TCRdb's table has in-frame clones only and misses some. The top ten clones hold approximately 1.5% of a sample with over a million clones, 75% of them seen once. Splitting the CD4+ cells yielded a CD45RA+ naive subset and a CD45RA-negative memory subset. Comments on this clone: What it binds is unknown.

The sequence was collected from a man younger than 30 in good health. Sequencing used memory CD4+ T cells sorted from blood. This sample's subset: CD45RA-negative fraction. The chain is built from TRBV2 and TRBJ2-1, with D possibly being TRBD2 (5 bases). CDR3 sequence reads: CASSERSNEQFF. CDR3 nucleotide sequence: TGTGCCAGCAGCGAGCGGAGCAATGAGCAGTTCTTC.